These T cell receptor beta chains were read from a single sample in a study of blood T cell repertoires in COVID-19. Sequencing was performed with immunoSEQ multiplex PCR; in TCRdb, only in-frame clones are kept and a portion is missing. The sample has 200,000 to 250,000 clones, roughly 80% seen once. Sequencing was performed on peripheral blood. These receptors were obtained from a man under 40 with active or convalescent COVID-19. The CDR3 runs from the conserved cysteine through the conserved F or W. Fields, in order: V gene, D gene, J gene, clone size, CDR3 protein, CDR3 DNA. A D gene is named only where the DNA matches it firmly. Size tells how often a clone was seen (once, few, many) or the class of an expanded clone, and some rows leave it out.

>TRBV9|.|TRBJ2-2|few
CASSARLHGELFF
TGTGCCAGCAGCGCCCGACTACACGGGGAGCTGTTTTTT
>TRBV6-2/TRBV6-3|.|TRBJ2-7|many
CASTPLGGGYSYEQYF
TGTGCCAGCACCCCCCTCGGAGGTGGCTACTCCTACGAGCAGTACTTC
>TRBV10-1|.|TRBJ2-2|.
CASSPGSASGELFF
TGCGCCAGCAGTCCTGGTAGCGCGAGCGGGGAGCTGTTTTTT
>TRBV11-2|.|TRBJ1-2|.
CASSLDPGDGYTF
TGTGCCAGCAGCTTAGATCCGGGAGATGGCTACACCTTC
>TRBV2|.|TRBJ2-1|.
CATEQGRTSNEQFF
TGTGCCACAGAACAGGGAAGGACGTCGAATGAGCAGTTCTTC
>TRBV7-9|TRBD1|TRBJ2-5|.
CASSFDRAYQETQYF
TGTGCCAGCAGCTTCGACAGGGCCTACCAAGAGACCCAGTACTTC
>TRBV11-2|.|TRBJ2-7|.
CASTPGKGGISDEQYF
TGTGCCAGCACCCCTGGGAAGGGGGGGATCTCCGACGAGCAGTACTTC
>TRBV7-9|.|TRBJ1-2|.
CASSPWTGGDYGYTF
TGTGCCAGCAGCCCGTGGACGGGAGGAGACTATGGCTACACCTTC
>TRBV4-1|.|TRBJ2-2|.
CASSRGLIDRANTGELFF
TGCGCCAGCAGCCGGGGGCTTATTGACCGCGCGAACACCGGGGAGCTGTTTTTT
>TRBV4-3|.|TRBJ2-5|.
CASSQDVGGETQYF
TGCGCCAGCAGCCAAGATGTTGGGGGGGAGACCCAGTACTTC
>TRBV6-5|TRBD1|TRBJ2-7|.
CASSYRDRGTYEQYF
TGTGCCAGCAGTTACCGGGACAGGGGGACCTACGAGCAGTACTTC
>TRBV19|.|TRBJ2-7|.
CASSIDRGDRPYEQYF
TGTGCCAGTAGTATAGATCGGGGAGACAGGCCCTACGAGCAGTACTTC
>TRBV20-1|.|TRBJ1-2|once
CSATQGYGYTF
TGCAGTGCTACCCAGGGGTATGGCTACACCTTC
>TRBV6-5|TRBD1|TRBJ2-2|.
CASSRQGLVRELFF
TGTGCCAGCAGTAGACAGGGGTTGGTCCGGGAGCTGTTTTTT
>TRBV9|.|TRBJ2-2|once
CASSPLSGELFF
TGTGCCAGCAGCCCTCTAAGCGGGGAGCTGTTTTTT